The entry that follows covers one T cell receptor beta chain sequence. Libraries were prepared by immunoSEQ multiplex PCR; TCRdb keeps only in-frame clonotypes and omits some of them. The sample has more than 65,000 clones, about four fifths seen once; the top ten hold 0.79%. These data are taken from a study of T cell clones after liver transplantation. Study summary: Immunosuppression withdrawal was tried within 2 years after liver transplantation in this trial.

The CDR3 has 14 residues. Trimming cost V 6 bases and J 4 bases; bases outside gene matches: 1. Germline loops: CDR1 SNHLY, CDR2 FYNNEI. The TCR sequence derives from a human patient who received a liver transplant. Some T cells may be supplied by the graft donor. Sequencing was performed on CD4+ T cells from blood, taken 12 months after liver transplant. V gene TRBV2 combines with J gene TRBJ2-2; 11 bases fit TRBD1. The DNA of the CDR3 is TGTGCCAGCAGGGGACAGGGGGGCACCGGGGAGCTGTTTTTT. Translated, it gives CASRGQGGTGELFF.